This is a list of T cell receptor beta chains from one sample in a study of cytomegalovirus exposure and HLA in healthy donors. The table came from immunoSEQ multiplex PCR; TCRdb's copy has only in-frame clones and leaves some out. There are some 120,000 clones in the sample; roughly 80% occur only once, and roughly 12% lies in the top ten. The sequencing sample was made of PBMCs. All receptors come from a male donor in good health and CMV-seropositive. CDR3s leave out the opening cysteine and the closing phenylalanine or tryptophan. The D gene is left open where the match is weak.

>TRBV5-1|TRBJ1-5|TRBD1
ASSPRPRQGLSNQPQH
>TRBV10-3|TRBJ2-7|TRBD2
AISERAGDDEQY
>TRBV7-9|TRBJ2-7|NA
ASSRAGSYEQY
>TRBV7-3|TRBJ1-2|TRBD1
ASSRDRRRGYT
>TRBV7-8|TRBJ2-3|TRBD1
ASSLGTWGQGVRNTQY
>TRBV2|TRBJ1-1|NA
ASSVAQGGTEAF
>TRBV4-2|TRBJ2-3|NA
ASSQAGTDTQY
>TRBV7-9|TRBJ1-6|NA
ASSSGGSPLH
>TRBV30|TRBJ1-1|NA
AWSVGVITEAF
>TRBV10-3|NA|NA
AISQAGPPNYEQY
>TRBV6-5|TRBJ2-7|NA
ASSYQRAGYEQY
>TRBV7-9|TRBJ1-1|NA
ASSLEGGTEAF
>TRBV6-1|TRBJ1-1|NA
ASSPTRDTEAF
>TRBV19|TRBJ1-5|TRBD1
ASSTYASGTGGNQPQH
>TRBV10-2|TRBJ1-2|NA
ASSELGAKGGYT
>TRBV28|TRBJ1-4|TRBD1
ASGIRTGGNEKLF
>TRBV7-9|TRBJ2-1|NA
ASSTRGGNKPYNEQF
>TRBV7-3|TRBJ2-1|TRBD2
ASSTRLAGRDEQF
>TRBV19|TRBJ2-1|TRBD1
ASSILQGARNEQF
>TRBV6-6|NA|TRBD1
ASYSPTGKYNEQY
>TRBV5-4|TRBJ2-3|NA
ASSFGSPTRPDTQY
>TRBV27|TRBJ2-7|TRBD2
ASSLRGTSGGSSSYEQY
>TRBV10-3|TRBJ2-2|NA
AISEPRATGELF
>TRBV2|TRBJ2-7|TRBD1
ASSNRGLAYEQY
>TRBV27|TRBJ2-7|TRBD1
ASSHRGDYEQY
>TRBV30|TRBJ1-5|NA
AWSRTATYSNQPQH